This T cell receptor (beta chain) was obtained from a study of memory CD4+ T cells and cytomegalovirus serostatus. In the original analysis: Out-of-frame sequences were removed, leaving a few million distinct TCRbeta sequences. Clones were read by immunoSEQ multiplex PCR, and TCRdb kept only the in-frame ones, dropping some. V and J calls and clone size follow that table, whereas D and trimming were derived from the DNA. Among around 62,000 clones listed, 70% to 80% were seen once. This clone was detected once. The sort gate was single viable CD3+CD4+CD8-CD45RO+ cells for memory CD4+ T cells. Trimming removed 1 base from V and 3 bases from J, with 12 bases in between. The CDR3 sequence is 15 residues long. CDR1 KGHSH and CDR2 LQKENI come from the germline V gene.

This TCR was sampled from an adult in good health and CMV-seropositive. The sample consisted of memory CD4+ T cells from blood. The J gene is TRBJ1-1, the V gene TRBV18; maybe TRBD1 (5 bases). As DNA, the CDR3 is TGTGCCAGCTCACCACTTCAGGGAGGGGACACTGAAGCTTTCTTT. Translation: CASSPLQGGDTEAFF.